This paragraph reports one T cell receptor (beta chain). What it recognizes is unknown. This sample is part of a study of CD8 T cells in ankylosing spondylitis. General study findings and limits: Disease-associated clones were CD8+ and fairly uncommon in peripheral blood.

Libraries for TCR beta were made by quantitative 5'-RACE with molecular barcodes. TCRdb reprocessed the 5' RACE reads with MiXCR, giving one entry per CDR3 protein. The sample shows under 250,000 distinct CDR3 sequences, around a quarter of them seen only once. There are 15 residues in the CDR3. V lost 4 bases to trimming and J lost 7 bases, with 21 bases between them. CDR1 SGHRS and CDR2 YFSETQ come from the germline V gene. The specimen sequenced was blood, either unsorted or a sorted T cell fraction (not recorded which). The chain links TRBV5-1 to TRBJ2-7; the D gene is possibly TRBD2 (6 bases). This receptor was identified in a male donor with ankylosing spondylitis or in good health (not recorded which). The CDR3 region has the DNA TGCGCCAGCAGCATGGAGGGGACGTCGGAGCGGGAGCAGTACTTC. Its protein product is CASSMEGTSEREQYF.